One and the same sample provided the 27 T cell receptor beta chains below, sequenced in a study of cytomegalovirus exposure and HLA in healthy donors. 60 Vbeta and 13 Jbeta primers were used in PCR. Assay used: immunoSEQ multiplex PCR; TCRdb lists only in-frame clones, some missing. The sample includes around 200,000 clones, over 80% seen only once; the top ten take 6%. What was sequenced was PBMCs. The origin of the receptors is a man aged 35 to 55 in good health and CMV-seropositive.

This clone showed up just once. In DNA form, the CDR3 reads TGTGCCAGCAGTTTCCGTCTAGCGGGAGTCAATGAGCAGTTCTTC. Translation: CASSFRLAGVNEQFF. The chain joins TRBV27 to TRBJ2-1; 10 positions agree with TRBD2. The ends lost 3 bases at V and 6 bases at J; junction bases unmatched: 5. The germline V gene encodes CDR1 MNHEY and CDR2 SMNVEV (reference sequence). CDR3 length: 15 residues.

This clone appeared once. For the CDR3, the DNA is TGTGCCAGCAGTGACGTCACAAATCAGCCCCAGCATTTT. Translated: CASSDVTNQPQHF. The J gene is TRBJ1-5, the V gene TRBV6-1; D not certain. Trimming stripped 3 bases from V and 4 bases from J, with 7 bases between. The CDR3 contains 13 residues. The germline V gene encodes CDR1 MNHNS and CDR2 SASEGT.

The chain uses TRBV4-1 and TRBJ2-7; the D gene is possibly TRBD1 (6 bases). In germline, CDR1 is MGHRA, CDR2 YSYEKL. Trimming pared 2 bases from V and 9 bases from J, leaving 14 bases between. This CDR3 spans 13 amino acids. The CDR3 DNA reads TGCGCCAGCAGCCAACCACAGGGTACGGTGCAGTACTTC. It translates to CASSQPQGTVQYF.

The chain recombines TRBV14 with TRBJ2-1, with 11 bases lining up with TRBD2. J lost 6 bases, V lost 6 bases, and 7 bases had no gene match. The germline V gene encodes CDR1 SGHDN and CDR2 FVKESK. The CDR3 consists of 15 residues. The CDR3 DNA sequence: TGTGCCAGCAGTTCACTAGCGGGAGTAGGCAATGAGCAGTTCTTC. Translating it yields CASSSLAGVGNEQFF.

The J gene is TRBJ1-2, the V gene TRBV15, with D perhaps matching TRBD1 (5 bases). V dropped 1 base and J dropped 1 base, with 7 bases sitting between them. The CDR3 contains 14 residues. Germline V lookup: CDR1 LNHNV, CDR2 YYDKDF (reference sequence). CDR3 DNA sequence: TGTGCCACCAGCAGAGCAGGGTTTAACTATGGCTACACCTTC. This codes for CATSRAGFNYGYTF.

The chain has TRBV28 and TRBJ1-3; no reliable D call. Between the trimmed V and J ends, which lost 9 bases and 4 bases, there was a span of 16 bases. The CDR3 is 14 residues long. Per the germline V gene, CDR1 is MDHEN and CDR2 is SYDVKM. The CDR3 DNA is TGTGCCAGTGGCCCTAGCGTCTCGGGAAACACCATATATTTT. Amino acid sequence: CASGPSVSGNTIYF.

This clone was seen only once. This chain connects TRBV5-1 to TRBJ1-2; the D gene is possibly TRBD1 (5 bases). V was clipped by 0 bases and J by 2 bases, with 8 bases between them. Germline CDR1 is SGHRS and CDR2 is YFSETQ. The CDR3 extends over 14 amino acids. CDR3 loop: CASSLVPGNYGYTF. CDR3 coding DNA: TGCGCCAGCAGCTTGGTCCCAGGGAACTATGGCTACACCTTC.

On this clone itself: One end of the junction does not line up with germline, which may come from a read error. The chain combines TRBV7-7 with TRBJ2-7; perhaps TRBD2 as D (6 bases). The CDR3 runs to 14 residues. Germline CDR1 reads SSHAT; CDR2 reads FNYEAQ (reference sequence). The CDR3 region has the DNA TGTGCTAGCAGCCCGGGACTGCCAGGCTACGAGCAGTACTTC. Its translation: CASSPGLPGYEQYF.

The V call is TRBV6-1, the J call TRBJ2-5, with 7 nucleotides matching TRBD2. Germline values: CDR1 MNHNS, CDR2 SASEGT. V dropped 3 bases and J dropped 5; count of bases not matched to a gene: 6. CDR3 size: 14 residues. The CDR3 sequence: CASSEGGTAETQYF. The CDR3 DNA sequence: TGTGCCAGCAGTGAGGGGGGGACGGCGGAGACCCAGTACTTC.

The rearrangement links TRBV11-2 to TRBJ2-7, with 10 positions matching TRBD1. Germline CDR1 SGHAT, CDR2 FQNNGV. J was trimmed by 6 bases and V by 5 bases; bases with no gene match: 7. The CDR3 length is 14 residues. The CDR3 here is CASSRPTGGAEQYF. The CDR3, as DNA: TGTGCCAGCAGCCGCCCGACAGGGGGCGCCGAGCAGTACTTC.

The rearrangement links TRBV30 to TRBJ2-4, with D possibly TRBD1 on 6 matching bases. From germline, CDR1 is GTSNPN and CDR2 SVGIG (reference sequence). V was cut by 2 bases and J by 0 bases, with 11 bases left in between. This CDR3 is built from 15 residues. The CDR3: CAWSHQGLAKNIQYF. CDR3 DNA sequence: TGTGCCTGGAGTCATCAGGGGTTAGCCAAAAACATTCAGTACTTC.

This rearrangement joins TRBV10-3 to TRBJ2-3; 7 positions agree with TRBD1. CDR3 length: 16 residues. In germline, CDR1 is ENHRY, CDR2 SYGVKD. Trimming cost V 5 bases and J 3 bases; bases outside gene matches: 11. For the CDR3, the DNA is TGTGCCATCAGTAAAAACGACAGGGCTTTGACAGATACGCAGTATTTT. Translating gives CAISKNDRALTDTQYF.

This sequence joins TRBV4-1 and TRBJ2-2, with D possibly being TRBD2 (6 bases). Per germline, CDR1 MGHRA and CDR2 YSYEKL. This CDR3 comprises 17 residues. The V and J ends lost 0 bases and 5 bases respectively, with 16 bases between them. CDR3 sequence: CASSQEGWRVKTGELFF. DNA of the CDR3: TGCGCCAGCAGCCAAGAAGGGTGGAGGGTGAAGACCGGGGAGCTGTTTTTT.

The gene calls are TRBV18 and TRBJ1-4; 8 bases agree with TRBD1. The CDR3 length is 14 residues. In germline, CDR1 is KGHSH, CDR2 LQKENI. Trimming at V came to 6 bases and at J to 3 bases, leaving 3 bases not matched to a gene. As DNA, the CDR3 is TGTGCCAGCTCCTTGACAGGGGCTAATGAAAAACTGTTTTTT. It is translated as CASSLTGANEKLFF. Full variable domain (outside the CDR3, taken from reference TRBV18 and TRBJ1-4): NAGVMQNPRHLVRRRGQEARLRCSPMKGHSHVYWYRQLPEEGLKFMVYLQKENIIDESGMPKERFSAEFPKEGPSILRIQQVVRGDSAAYFCASSLTGANEKLFFGSGTQLSVL.

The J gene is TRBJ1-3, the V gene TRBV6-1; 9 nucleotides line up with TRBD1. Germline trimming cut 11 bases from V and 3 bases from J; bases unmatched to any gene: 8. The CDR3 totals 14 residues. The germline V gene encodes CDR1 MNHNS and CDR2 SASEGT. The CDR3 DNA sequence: TGTGCCGCTGGGAGGACAGGGGATGGAAACACCATATATTTT. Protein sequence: CAAGRTGDGNTIYF.

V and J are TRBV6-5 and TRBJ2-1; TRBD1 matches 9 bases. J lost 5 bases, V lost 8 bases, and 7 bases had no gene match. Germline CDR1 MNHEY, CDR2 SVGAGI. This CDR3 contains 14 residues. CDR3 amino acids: CASGRDRANNEQFF. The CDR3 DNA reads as TGTGCCAGCGGCCGGGACAGGGCGAACAATGAGCAGTTCTTC.

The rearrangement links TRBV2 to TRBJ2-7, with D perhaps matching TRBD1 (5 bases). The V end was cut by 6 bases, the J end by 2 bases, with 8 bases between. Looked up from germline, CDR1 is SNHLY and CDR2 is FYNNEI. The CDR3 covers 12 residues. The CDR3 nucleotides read TGTGCCAGCAGACCGGACACCTACGAGCAGTACGTC. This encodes CASRPDTYEQYV.

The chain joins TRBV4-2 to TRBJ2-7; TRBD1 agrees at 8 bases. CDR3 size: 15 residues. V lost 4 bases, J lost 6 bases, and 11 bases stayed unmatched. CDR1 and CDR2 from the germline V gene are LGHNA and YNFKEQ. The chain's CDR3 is CASSPLGAGGVEQYF. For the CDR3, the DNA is TGTGCCAGCAGCCCCCTAGGGGCAGGGGGCGTCGAGCAGTACTTC.

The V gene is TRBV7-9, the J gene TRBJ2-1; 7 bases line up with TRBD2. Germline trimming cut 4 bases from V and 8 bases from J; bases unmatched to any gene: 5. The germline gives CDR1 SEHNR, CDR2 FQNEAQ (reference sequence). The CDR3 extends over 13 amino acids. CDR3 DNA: TGTGCCAGCAGCTGGACTAGTCTCGATGAGCAGTTCTTC. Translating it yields CASSWTSLDEQFF.

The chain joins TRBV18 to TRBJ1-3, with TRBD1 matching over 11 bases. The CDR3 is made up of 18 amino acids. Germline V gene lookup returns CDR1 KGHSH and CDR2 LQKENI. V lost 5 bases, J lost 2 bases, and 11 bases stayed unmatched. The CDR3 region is CASSSGTGGNMAGNTIYF. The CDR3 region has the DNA TGTGCCAGCTCATCCGGGACAGGGGGAAACATGGCTGGAAACACCATATATTTT.

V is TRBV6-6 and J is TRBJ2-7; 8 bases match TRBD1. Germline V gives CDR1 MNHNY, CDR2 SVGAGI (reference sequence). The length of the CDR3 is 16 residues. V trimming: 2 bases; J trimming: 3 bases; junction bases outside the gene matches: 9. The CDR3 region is CASSYPRQGSFYEQYF. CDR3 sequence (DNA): TGTGCCAGCAGTTACCCTAGACAGGGGTCTTTCTACGAGCAGTACTTC.

The CDR3 DNA sequence: TGTGCCTGGGAGTCAGGGGGCTTCAATCAGCCCCAGCATTTT. Translated, it gives CAWESGGFNQPQHF. This chain uses TRBV30 with TRBJ1-5, with 8 positions matching TRBD1. The CDR3 covers 14 residues. Unmatched junction bases numbered 6, after V lost 5 bases and J lost 3 bases. Germline values: CDR1 GTSNPN, CDR2 SVGIG (reference sequence).

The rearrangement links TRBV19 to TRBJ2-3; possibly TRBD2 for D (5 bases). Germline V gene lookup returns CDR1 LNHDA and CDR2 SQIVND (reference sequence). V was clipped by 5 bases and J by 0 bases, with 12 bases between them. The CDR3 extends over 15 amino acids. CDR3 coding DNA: TGTGCCAGTAGTCTTCGACTAACTAGCACAGATACGCAGTATTTT. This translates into CASSLRLTSTDTQYF.

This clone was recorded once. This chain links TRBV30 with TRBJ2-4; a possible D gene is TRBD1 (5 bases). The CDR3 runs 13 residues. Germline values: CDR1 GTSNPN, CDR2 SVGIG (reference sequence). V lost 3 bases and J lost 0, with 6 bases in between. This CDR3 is CAWRTEAKNIQYF. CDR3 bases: TGTGCCTGGAGGACAGAAGCCAAAAACATTCAGTACTTC.

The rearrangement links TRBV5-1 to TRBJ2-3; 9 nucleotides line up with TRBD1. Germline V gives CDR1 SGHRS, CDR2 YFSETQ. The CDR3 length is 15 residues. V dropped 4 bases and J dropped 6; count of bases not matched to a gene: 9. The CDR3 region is CASSAGQGQIDTQYF. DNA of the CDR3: TGCGCCAGCAGCGCTGGACAGGGGCAGATCGATACGCAGTATTTT.

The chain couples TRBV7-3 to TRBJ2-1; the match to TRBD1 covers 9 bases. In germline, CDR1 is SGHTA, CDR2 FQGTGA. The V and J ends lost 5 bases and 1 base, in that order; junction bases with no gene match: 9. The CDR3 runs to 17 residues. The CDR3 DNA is TGTGCCAGCAGCCGACAGGGGGGCGCCGGATCCTACAATGAGCAGTTCTTC. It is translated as CASSRQGGAGSYNEQFF.

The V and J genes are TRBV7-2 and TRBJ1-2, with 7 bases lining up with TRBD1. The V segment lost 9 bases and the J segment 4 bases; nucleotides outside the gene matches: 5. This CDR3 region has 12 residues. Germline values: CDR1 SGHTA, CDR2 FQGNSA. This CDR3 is CASTGDRYGYTF. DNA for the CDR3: TGTGCCAGTACAGGGGACCGCTATGGCTACACCTTC.